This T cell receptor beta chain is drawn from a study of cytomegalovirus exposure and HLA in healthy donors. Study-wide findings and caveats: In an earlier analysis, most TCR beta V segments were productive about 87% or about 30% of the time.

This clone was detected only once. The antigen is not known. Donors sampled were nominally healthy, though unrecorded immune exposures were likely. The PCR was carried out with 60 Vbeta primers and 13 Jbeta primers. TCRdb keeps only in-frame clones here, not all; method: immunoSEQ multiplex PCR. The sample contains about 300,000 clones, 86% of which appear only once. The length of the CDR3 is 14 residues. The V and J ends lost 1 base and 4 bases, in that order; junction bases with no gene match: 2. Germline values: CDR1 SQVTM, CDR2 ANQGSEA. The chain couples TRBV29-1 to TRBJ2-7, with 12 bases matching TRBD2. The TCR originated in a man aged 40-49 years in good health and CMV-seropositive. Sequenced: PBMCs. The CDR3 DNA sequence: TGCAGCGTTGAAGGGACTAGCGGGATTTACGAGCAGTACTTC. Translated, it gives CSVEGTSGIYEQYF.